Each of the 19 T cell receptor beta chains below was sequenced from the same sample in a study of chemoradiotherapy in HPV16-positive cancers. Profiled with immunoSEQ multiplex PCR; TCRdb holds only in-frame clones, not every one. The sample includes around 30,000 clones, 92% of them seen just once. Sequenced material: blood, taken from a patient who underwent chemoradiotherapy. These TCRs come from a human donor with HPV-associated anogenital cancer.

The V gene is TRBV11-1, the J gene TRBJ1-1, with 11 positions matching TRBD1. Germline-derived CDR1 and CDR2 are SGHAT and FQDESV (reference sequence). The CDR3 has 13 amino acids. V dropped 10 bases and J dropped 3; count of bases not matched to a gene: 4. CDR3 in DNA: TGTGCCACCGGGACAGGGGGAGACACTGAAGCTTTCTTT. Residues: CATGTGGDTEAFF.

The rearrangement joins TRBV6-4 to TRBJ1-6; D might be TRBD1 (5 bases). Per the germline V gene, CDR1 is MRHNA and CDR2 is SNTAGT. The CDR3 consists of 13 residues. V was shortened by 3 bases and J by 11 bases, with 11 bases between the two germline ends. DNA of the CDR3: TGTGCCAGCAGTGAGAGGTTGGGGGCACCCCTCCACTTT. It is translated as CASSERLGAPLHF.

This chain connects TRBV6-6 to TRBJ2-2, with 9 nucleotides matching TRBD1. Germline V gives CDR1 MNHNY, CDR2 SVGAGI (reference sequence). V was pared by 6 bases and J by 4 bases, with 3 bases of the junction left unmatched. This CDR3 has 14 amino acids. The CDR3 loop reads CASRGTGSTGELFF. The CDR3 DNA follows: TGTGCCAGCAGGGGGACAGGGAGCACCGGGGAGCTGTTTTTT.

V usage is TRBV15 and J usage is TRBJ2-1; 9 nucleotides agree with TRBD2. The ends lost 0 bases at V and 12 bases at J; junction bases unmatched: 15. This CDR3 is built from 17 residues. Germline values: CDR1 LNHNV, CDR2 YYDKDF (reference sequence). CDR3 in amino acids: CATSRDVSGGSPRGQFF. The CDR3 bases are TGTGCCACCAGCAGAGATGTGAGCGGGGGGTCCCCAAGGGGGCAGTTCTTC.

This clone was picked up one time. The chain combines TRBV9 with TRBJ1-1; D is possibly TRBD1 (5 bases). Trimming left V 6 bases short and J 5 bases short, with 11 bases between. The CDR3 is 12 amino acids. The germline V gene has CDR1 SGDLS and CDR2 YYNGEE. CDR3 in DNA: TGTGCCAGCAACCAGCAGGGAACTGAAGCTTTCTTT. Its translation is CASNQQGTEAFF.

The chain couples TRBV4-2 to TRBJ2-1; D not resolved. The germline V gene encodes CDR1 LGHNA and CDR2 YNFKEQ. This CDR3 spans 13 amino acids. Trimming stripped 0 bases from V and 12 bases from J, with 12 bases between. The CDR3 loop is CASSQDPGDGQFF. The CDR3 DNA reads TGTGCCAGCAGCCAAGATCCCGGTGACGGGCAGTTCTTC.

The V call is TRBV9, the J call TRBJ1-3; tentatively, D is TRBD1 (5 bases). The CDR3 has 15 residues. The ends were cut back, 0 bases at V and 3 bases at J, with 10 bases in the middle. Germline V lookup: CDR1 SGDLS, CDR2 YYNGEE. CDR3 bases: TGTGCCAGCAGCGTAGCTACGGGGGGTGGAAACACCATATATTTT. Residues: CASSVATGGGNTIYF.

This clone appeared a few times. J is TRBJ1-4 and V is TRBV2, with D uncertain. The CDR3 is 14 residues long. Germline CDR1 reads SNHLY; CDR2 reads FYNNEI. Trimming cost V 6 bases and J 2 bases, with 10 bases left between them. The CDR3 protein is CASRLTLTNEKLFF. CDR3 in DNA: TGTGCCAGCAGATTGACACTTACTAATGAAAAACTGTTTTTT.

This clone has only one observation. This chain uses TRBV11-1 with TRBJ1-2; tentative D call: TRBD1 (6 bases). Trimming cost V 2 bases and J 5 bases, with 9 bases left between them. Germline CDR1 SGHAT, CDR2 FQDESV (reference sequence). The CDR3 sequence is 13 residues long. This CDR3 is CASSLSTGYGYTF. The CDR3 bases are TGTGCCAGCAGCTTATCCACAGGGTATGGCTACACCTTC.

This chain uses TRBV5-4 with TRBJ2-2, with D perhaps TRBD2 (7 bases). The CDR3 loop spans 15 amino acids. CDR1 and CDR2 (germline): SGHNT, YYREEE (reference sequence). Trimming removed 4 bases at V and 3 bases at J, with 13 bases between. CDR3 residues: CASSRGDTDTGELFF. CDR3 DNA sequence: TGTGCCAGCAGCCGGGGGGACACTGACACCGGGGAGCTGTTTTTT.

The chain combines TRBV2 with TRBJ2-7; TRBD1 matches 7 bases. Germline V gives CDR1 SNHLY, CDR2 FYNNEI. V gave up 1 base and J gave up 3 bases; unmatched junction bases: 6. The CDR3 totals 15 residues. The CDR3 DNA sequence: TGTGCCAGCAGTGAAGTCGGACAGGTTTTCTACGAGCAGTACTTC. The encoded protein is CASSEVGQVFYEQYF.

The chain has TRBV21-1 and TRBJ2-7; whether TRBD2, the table's D call, matches the DNA was not checked. TRBV21-1 is recorded as a pseudogene. CDR3 size: 16 residues. The CDR3 region has the DNA TGTGCCAGCAGCAAGCCTAGCGGGGGCCCTCCTGACGAGCAGTACTTC. This codes for CASSKPSGGPPDEQYF.

The V call is TRBV6-6, the J call TRBJ2-7, with 7 bases that match TRBD1. Germline-derived CDR1 and CDR2 are MNHNY and SVGAGI (reference sequence). V lost 4 bases and J lost 0; bases outside the gene matches: 6. The CDR3 contains 15 residues. The CDR3 coding sequence is TGTGCCAGCAGTTCGATCAGGGGGTACTCCTACGAGCAGTACTTC. This codes for CASSSIRGYSYEQYF.

The chain employs TRBV21-1 and TRBJ2-7; no DNA check was done on the table's D call, TRBD2. TRBV21-1 is labeled a pseudogene. CDR3 length: 14 amino acids. The CDR3, as DNA: TGTGCCAGCACCTCCACTGACTGGACCTACGAGCAGTACTTC. Its protein product is CASTSTDWTYEQYF.

This sequence joins TRBV5-1 and TRBJ2-4, with D possibly called TRBD1 or TRBD2 (5 bases each). V lost 5 bases to trimming and J lost 1 base, with 10 bases between them. CDR1 is SGHRS and CDR2 is YFSETQ in the germline V gene. There are 14 residues in the CDR3. CDR3 loop: CASSPGTAKNIQYF. Written as DNA, the CDR3 is TGCGCCAGCAGTCCCGGGACCGCCAAAAACATTCAGTACTTC.

This clone is a singleton in its sample. CDR3 coding DNA: TGTGCCAGCAGCGTAGGTTCTAGCGGGGGGGCCTTGGCCAAAAACATTCAGTACTTC. Its protein is CASSVGSSGGALAKNIQYF. This chain uses TRBV9 with TRBJ2-4; 12 positions match TRBD2. The V segment lost 0 bases and the J segment 1 base; nucleotides outside the gene matches: 8. CDR1 and CDR2 (germline): SGDLS, YYNGEE. This CDR3 contains 19 residues.

The chain recombines TRBV30 with TRBJ1-5; maybe TRBD1 (6 bases). CDR3 length: 13 amino acids. V was pared by 3 bases and J by 3 bases, with 9 bases between. Germline V CDR1 and CDR2: GTSNPN, SVGIG (reference sequence). This CDR3 is CAWSTGHNQPQHF. CDR3 coding DNA: TGTGCCTGGAGCACAGGGCACAATCAGCCCCAGCATTTT.

The chain links TRBV11-2 to TRBJ1-5, with TRBD1 matching over 10 bases. The germline gives CDR1 SGHAT, CDR2 FQNNGV. With V trimmed by 3 bases and J by 7 bases, 3 bases remained unmatched. The CDR3 sequence is 14 residues long. The CDR3 protein is CASSLDRGTQPQHF. DNA of the CDR3: TGTGCCAGCAGCTTGGACAGGGGGACCCAGCCCCAGCATTTT.

The chain's CDR3 is CASSLTGANSPLHF. For the CDR3, the DNA is TGCGCCAGCAGCTTAACAGGGGCGAATTCACCCCTCCACTTT. The rearrangement joins TRBV5-1 to TRBJ1-6; 7 nucleotides line up with TRBD1. V shed 2 bases and J 7 bases; nucleotides not matched to a gene: 3. CDR3 length equals 14 residues. Per the germline V gene, CDR1 is SGHRS and CDR2 is YFSETQ.